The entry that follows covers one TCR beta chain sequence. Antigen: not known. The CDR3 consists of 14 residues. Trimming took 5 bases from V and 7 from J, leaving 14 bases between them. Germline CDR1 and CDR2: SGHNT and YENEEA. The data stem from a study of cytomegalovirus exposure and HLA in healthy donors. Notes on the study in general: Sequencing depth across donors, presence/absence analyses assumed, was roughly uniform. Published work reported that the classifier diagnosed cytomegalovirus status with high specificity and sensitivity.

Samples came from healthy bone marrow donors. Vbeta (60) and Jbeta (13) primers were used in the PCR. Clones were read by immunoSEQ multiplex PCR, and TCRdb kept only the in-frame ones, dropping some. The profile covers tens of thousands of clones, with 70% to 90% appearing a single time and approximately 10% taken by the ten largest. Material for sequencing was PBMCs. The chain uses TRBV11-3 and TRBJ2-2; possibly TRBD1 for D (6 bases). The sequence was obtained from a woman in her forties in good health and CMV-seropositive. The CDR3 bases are TGTGCCAGCAGCCTCAGGGGCGAGGGCGGGGAGCTGTTTTTT. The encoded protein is CASSLRGEGGELFF.